The T cell receptor beta chain described here comes from a study of shared clonotypes between healthy human individuals. The data were produced by immunoSEQ multiplex PCR, yet TCRdb's version contains in-frame clones alone and is incomplete. Among approximately 2.5 million clones listed, 90% to 95% were seen once. CDR3 length: 13 residues. Germline V gives CDR1 SGHRS, CDR2 YFSETQ. Trimming stripped 0 bases from V and 9 bases from J, with 12 bases between. The chain recombines TRBV5-1 with TRBJ1-2; a possible D gene is TRBD1 (5 bases). The sequenced sample was naive CD4+ T cells sorted from blood. Subset given: CD45RA+ positively selected. The source of this sequence is a man aged 18 to 29 in good health. The CDR3 reads CASSLAGTGSYTF. As DNA, the CDR3 is TGCGCCAGCAGCTTGGCCGGGACCGGGAGCTACACCTTC.